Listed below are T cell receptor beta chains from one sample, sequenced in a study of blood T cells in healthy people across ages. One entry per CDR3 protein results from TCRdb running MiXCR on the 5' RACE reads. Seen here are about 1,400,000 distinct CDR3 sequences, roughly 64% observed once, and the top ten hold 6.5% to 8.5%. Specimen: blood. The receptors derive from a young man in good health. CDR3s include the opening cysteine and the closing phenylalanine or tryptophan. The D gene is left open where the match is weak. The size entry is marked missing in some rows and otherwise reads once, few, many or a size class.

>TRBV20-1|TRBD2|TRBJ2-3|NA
TGCAGTGCAAGCCTAGCGGGGGCTCGCCCAGATACGCAGTATTTT
CSASLAGARPDTQYF
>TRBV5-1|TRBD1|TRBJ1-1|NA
TGCGCCAGCAGACCTACTAGCGCAGAGACCCAGGGGGAGAACACTGAAGCTTTCTTT
CASRPTSAETQGENTEAFF
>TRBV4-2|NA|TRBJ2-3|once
TGTGCCAGCAGCCAAGATCATCGGGGTACGCAGTATTTT
CASSQDHRGTQYF
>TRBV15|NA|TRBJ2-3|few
TGTGCCACCAGCAGAGGTACAGGGAATACGCAGTATTTT
CATSRGTGNTQYF
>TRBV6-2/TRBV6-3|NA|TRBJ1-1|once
TGTGCCAGCAGTTTATCCAGCTACCTTCCTTTCTTT
CASSLSSYLPFF
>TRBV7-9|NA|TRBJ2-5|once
TGTGCCAGCAGCTTAGATCGCGTAGCGACCCAGTACTTC
CASSLDRVATQYF
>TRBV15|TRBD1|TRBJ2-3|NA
TGTGCCACCAGCGAAGGCAGGGGGAGAGATACGCAGTATTTT
CATSEGRGRDTQYF
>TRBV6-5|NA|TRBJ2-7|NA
TGTGCCTTCGGGAAGGACTTTGGGGTCTACGAGCAGTACTTC
CAFGKDFGVYEQYF
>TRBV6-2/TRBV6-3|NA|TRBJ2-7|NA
TGTGCCAGCAGTTACTGGACAGACGAGCAGTACTTC
CASSYWTDEQYF
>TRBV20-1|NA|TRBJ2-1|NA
TGCAGTGCTAAAGTGGTTTCCTACAATGAGCAGTTCTTC
CSAKVVSYNEQFF
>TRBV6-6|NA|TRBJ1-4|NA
TGTGCCAGCAGAGACACGTCAAGGAGCTCTAATGAAAAACTGTTTTTT
CASRDTSRSSNEKLFF
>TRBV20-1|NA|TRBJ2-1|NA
TGCAGTGTTAGGGAATCCTACAATGAGCAGTTCTTC
CSVRESYNEQFF
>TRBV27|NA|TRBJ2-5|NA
TGTGCCAGCAGTTCCCTCCTTCGGGGTAAAGAGACCCAGTACTTC
CASSSLLRGKETQYF
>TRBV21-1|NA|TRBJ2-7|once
TGTGCCAGCAGCATCTCCCAGGCTAGCAACTACGAGCAGTACTTC
CASSISQASNYEQYF
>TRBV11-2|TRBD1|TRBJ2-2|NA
TGTGCCAGCAGCCAGGGGGTTCTCACCGGGGAGCTGTTTTTT
CASSQGVLTGELFF
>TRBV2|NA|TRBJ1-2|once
TGTGCCAGCAGGCGCGGGGACGGGTACTATGGCTACACCTTC
CASRRGDGYYGYTF
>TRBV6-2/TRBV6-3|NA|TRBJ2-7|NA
TGTGCCAGCAGTTACCCGATAAGGAACCACTACGAGCAGTACTTC
CASSYPIRNHYEQYF
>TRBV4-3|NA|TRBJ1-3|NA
TGCGCCAGCAGCCAAAGGGGGGGGTACACCATATATTTT
CASSQRGGYTIYF
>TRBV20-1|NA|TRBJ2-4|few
TGCAGTGTCCCCCCCCGGGGGATCGCCAAAAACATTCAGTACTTC
CSVPPRGIAKNIQYF
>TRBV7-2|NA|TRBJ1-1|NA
TGTGCCAGCAGCTTATCCCTCGCTGAAGCTTTCTTT
CASSLSLAEAFF
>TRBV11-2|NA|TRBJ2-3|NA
TGTGCCAGCAGTAGGATTAGGAGCGCAGATACGCAGTATTTT
CASSRIRSADTQYF
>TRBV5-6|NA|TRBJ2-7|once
TGTGCCAGCAGCCCGGGGCGCGGATACAATGAGCAGTACTTC
CASSPGRGYNEQYF
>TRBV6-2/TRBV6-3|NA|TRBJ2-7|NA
TGTGCCAGCAGTTACGCGGGGCTCGGCTACGAGCAGTACTTC
CASSYAGLGYEQYF
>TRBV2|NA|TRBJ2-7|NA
TGTGCCAGCAGTGAGGGGCCCGGGAACGAGCAGTACTTC
CASSEGPGNEQYF
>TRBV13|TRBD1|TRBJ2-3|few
TGTGCCAGCAGCACACCGGGACAGGGATTTGCAGCTACGCAGTATTTT
CASSTPGQGFAATQYF
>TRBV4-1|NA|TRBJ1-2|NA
TGCGCCAGCAGCCAAGGCAGCCGTCTCGGTGGCTACACCTTC
CASSQGSRLGGYTF
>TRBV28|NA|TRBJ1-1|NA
TGTGCCAGCAGTCCACCTGGAACCCATTCTAGAGCTTTCTTT
CASSPPGTHSRAFF
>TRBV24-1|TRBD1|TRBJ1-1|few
TGTGCCACCAGTGATAAAACAGGGGGCAACGAAGCTTTCTTT
CATSDKTGGNEAFF
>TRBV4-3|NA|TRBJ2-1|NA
TGCGCCAGCAGCCAAGTCGAGTCGACCCATGAGCAGTTCTTC
CASSQVESTHEQFF
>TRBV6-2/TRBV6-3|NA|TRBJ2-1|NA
TGTGCCAGCAGTTCGAACCATTGGAGTGCGGTTTATGAGCAGTTCTTC
CASSSNHWSAVYEQFF
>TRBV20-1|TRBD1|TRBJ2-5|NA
TGCAGTGCCCCTTTGCCGACAGGGGGACAAGAGACCCAGTACTTC
CSAPLPTGGQETQYF
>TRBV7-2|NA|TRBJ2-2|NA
TGTGCCAGCAGCTTGGTATGGGGGAGTAGGACCGGGGAGCTGTTTTTT
CASSLVWGSRTGELFF
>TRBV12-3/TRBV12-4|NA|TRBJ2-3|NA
TGTGCCAGCAGGCCCTATAATACAGATACGCAGTATTTT
CASRPYNTDTQYF
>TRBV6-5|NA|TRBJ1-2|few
TGTGCCAGCAGTTATTCCCTTCGGGACACCCTAAACTATGGCTACACCTTC
CASSYSLRDTLNYGYTF
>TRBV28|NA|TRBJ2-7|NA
TGTGCCAGCAGTTTATTTGCTACCAGGACCTACGAGCAGTACTTC
CASSLFATRTYEQYF
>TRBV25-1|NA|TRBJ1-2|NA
TGTGCCAGCGGCCCCTCCGGGACGCACTATGGCTACACCTTC
CASGPSGTHYGYTF
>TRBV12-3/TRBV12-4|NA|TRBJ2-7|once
TGTGCCAGCAGTTTTTATACCTACGAGCAGTACTTC
CASSFYTYEQYF
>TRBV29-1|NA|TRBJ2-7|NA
TGCAGCGTTGAAGATGTCAGGGGGGACTCCTACGAGCAGTACTTC
CSVEDVRGDSYEQYF
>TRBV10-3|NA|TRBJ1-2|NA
TGTGCCATCTCGAAGGGATCAGGGGAAGATGGCTACACCTTC
CAISKGSGEDGYTF
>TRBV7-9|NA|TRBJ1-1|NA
TGTGCCAGCGGTCTCTCATCGAACACTGAAGCTTTCTTT
CASGLSSNTEAFF
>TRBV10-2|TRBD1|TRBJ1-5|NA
TGCGCCAGCAGTGAGATCCCTGACAGGGGGCAAGAGCCCCAGCATTTT
CASSEIPDRGQEPQHF
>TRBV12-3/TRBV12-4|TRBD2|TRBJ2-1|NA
TGTGCCAGCAGTTCCTCTGAGACTAGCGGGAGGGCAAATGAGCAGTTCTTC
CASSSSETSGRANEQFF
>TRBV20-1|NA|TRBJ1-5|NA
TGCAGTGCTAGAGATCCCGGAGGGTATAATCAGCCCCAGCATTTT
CSARDPGGYNQPQHF
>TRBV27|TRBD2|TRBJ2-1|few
TGTGCCAGCAGTTTGGGACTAGCGGGGGGCGAGCAGTTCTTC
CASSLGLAGGEQFF
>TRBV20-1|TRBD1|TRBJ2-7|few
TGCAGTGCTAGAGTTCCCGGGACAGGGGATGTCAAGCAGTACTTC
CSARVPGTGDVKQYF
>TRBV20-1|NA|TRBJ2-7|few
TGCAGTGCTAGTCTACGGTTCCCCCACCAATACGAGCAGTACTTC
CSASLRFPHQYEQYF
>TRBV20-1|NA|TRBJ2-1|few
TGCAGTGCTCGGCTTATGGGCGATGAGCAGTTCTTC
CSARLMGDEQFF
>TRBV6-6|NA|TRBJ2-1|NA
TGTGCCAGCAGTTGGACGGTTGGACCGAACAATGAGCAGTTCTTC
CASSWTVGPNNEQFF
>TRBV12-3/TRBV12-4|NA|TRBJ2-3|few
TGTGCCAGCAGTACCTTCCAGCTGCGCTCTAGCACAGATACGCAGTATTTT
CASSTFQLRSSTDTQYF
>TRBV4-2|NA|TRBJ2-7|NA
TGTGCCAGCAGCCAAGTTTATTCAACTGGGACGCCGTCCTACGAGCAGTACTTC
CASSQVYSTGTPSYEQYF
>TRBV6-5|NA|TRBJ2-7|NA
TGTGCCAGCAGCAATACAGGAACCTACGAGCAGTACTTC
CASSNTGTYEQYF
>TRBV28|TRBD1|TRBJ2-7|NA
TGTGCCAGCAGACCTGACAGGGCGGGCGAGCAGTACTTC
CASRPDRAGEQYF
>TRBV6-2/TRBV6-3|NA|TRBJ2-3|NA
TGTGCCAGCAGAGCCCTAACAGGGAACAGTTACCTATCCACAGATACGCAGTATTTT
CASRALTGNSYLSTDTQYF